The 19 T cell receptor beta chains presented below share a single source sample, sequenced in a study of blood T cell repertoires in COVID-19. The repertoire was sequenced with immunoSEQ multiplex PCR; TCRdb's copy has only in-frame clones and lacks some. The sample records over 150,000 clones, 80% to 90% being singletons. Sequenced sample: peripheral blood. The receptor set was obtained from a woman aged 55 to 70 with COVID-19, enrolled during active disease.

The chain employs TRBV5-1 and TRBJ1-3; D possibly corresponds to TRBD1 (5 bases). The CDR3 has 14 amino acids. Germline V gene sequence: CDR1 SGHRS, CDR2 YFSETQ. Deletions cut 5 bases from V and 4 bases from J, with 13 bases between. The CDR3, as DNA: TGCGCCAGCAGTATGGGGCTCGAGGGAAACACCATATATTTT. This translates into CASSMGLEGNTIYF.

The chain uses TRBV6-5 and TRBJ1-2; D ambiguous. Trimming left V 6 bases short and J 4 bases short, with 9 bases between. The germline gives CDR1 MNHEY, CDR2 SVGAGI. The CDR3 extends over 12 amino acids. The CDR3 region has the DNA TGTGCCAGCAGGCCTTCGGTCTATGGCTACACCTTC. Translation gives CASRPSVYGYTF.

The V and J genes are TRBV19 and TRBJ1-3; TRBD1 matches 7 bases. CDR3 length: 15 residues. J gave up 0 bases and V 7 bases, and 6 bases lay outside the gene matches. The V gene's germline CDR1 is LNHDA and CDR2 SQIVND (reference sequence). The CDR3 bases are TGTGCCAGTACCTCGGACAGGACCTCTGGAAACACCATATATTTT. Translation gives CASTSDRTSGNTIYF.

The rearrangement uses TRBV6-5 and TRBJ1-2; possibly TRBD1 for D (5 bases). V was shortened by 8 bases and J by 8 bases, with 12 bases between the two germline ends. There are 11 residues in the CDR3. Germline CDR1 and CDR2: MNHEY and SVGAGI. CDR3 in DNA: TGTGCCAGCGGAGGAGGGGTGGGCTACACCTTC. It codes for CASGGGVGYTF.

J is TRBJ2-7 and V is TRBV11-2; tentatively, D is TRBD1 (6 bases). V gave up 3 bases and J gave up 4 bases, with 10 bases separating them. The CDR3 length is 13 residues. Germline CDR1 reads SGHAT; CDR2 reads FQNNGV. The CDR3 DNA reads TGTGCCAGCAGCTTTGGGGACACTTACGAGCAGTACGTC. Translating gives CASSFGDTYEQYV.

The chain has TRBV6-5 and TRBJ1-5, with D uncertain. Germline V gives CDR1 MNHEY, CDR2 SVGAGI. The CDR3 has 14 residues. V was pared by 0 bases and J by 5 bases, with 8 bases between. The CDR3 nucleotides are TGTGCCAGCAGTTACTCCGGGGTTCATCAGCCCCAGCATTTT. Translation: CASSYSGVHQPQHF.

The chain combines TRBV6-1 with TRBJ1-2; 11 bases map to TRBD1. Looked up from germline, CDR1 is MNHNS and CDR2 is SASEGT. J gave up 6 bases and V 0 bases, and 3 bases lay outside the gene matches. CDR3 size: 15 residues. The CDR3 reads CASSEAQGQGDGYTF. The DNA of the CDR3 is TGTGCCAGCAGTGAAGCCCAGGGACAGGGGGATGGCTACACCTTC.

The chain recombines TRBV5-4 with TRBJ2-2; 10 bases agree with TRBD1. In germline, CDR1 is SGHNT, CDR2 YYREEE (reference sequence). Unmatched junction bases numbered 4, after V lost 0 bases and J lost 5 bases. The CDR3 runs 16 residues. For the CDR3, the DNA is TGTGCCAGCAGCTTGGGACAGGGGGCTGAGACCGGGGAGCTGTTTTTT. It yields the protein CASSLGQGAETGELFF.

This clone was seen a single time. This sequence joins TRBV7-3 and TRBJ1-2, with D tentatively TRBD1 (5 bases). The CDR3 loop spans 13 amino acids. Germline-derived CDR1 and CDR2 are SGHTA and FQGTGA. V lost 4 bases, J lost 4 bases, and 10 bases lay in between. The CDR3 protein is CASSSAGGYGYTF. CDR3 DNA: TGTGCCAGCAGCTCCGCGGGGGGCTATGGCTACACCTTC.

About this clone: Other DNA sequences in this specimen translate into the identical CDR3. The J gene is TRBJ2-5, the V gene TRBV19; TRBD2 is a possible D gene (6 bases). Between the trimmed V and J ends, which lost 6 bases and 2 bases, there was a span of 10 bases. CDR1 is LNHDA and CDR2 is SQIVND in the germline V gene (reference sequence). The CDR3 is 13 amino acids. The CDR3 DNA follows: TGTGCCAGTAGCGCGGGACCTCAAGAGACCCAGTACTTC. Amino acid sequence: CASSAGPQETQYF.

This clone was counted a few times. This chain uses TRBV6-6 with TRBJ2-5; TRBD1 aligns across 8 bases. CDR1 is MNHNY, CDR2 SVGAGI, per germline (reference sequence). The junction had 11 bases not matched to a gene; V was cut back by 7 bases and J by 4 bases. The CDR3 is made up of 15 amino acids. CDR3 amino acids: CASKPGGQGGETQYF. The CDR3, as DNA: TGTGCCAGCAAGCCCGGCGGACAGGGAGGAGAGACCCAGTACTTC.

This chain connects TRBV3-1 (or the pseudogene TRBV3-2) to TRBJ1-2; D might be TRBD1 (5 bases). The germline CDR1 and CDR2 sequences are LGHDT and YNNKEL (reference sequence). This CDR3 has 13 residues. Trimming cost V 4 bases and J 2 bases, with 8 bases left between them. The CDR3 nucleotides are TGTGCCAGCAGCCGGGGGGGGAACTATGGCTACACCTTC. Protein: CASSRGGNYGYTF.

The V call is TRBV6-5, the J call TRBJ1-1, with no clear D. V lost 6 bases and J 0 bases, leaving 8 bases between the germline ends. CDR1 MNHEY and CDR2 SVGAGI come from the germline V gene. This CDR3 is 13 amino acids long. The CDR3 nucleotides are TGTGCCAGCAGGGAGGGAATGAACACTGAAGCTTTCTTT. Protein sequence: CASREGMNTEAFF.

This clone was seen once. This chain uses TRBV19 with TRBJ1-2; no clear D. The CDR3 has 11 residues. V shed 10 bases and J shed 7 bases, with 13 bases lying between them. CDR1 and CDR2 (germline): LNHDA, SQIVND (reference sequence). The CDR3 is CATGPQAGYTF. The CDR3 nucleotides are TGTGCCACCGGCCCTCAGGCTGGCTACACCTTC.

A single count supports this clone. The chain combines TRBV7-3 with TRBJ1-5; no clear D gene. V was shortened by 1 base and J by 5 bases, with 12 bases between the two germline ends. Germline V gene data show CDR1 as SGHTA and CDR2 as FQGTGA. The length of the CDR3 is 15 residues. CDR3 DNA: TGTGCCAGCAGCTTAAATCGCAAAACAGATCAGCCCCAGCATTTT. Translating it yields CASSLNRKTDQPQHF.

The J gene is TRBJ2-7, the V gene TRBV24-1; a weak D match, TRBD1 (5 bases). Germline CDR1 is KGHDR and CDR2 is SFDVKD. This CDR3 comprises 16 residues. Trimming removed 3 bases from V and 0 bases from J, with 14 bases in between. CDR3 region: CATSDTHRILSYEQYV. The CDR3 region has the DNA TGTGCCACCAGTGATACGCACAGGATACTCTCCTACGAGCAGTACGTC.

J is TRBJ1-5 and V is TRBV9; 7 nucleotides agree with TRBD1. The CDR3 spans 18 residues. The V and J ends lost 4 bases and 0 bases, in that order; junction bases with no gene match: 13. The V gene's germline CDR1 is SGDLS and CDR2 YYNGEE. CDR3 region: CASSPYPGTEYSNQPQHF. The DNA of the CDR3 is TGTGCCAGCAGCCCCTATCCCGGGACAGAGTATAGCAATCAGCCCCAGCATTTT.

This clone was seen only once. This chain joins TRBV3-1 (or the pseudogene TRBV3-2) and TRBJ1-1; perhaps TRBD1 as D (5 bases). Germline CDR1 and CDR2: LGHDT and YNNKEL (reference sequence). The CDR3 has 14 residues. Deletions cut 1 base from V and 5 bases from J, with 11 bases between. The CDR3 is CASSQVGGGTEAFF. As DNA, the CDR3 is TGTGCCAGCAGCCAAGTGGGGGGTGGTACTGAAGCTTTCTTT.

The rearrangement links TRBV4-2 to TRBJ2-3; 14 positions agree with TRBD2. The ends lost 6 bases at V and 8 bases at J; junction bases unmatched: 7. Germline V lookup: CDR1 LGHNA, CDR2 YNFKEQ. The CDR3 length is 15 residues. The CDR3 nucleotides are TGTGCCAGCAGTACCGGGACTAGCGGGAGTGGTACGCAGTATTTT. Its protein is CASSTGTSGSGTQYF.